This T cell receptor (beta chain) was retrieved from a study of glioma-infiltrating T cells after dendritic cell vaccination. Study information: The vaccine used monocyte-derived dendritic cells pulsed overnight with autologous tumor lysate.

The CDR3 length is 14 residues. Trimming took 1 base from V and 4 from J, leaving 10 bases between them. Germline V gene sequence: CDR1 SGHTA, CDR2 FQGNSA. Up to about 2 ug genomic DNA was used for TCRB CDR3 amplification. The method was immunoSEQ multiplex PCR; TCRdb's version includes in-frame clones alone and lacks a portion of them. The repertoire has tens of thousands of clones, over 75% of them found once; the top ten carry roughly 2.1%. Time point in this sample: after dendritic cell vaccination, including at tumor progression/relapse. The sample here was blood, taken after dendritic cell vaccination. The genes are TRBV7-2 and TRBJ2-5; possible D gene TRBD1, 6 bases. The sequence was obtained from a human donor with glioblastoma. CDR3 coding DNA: TGTGCCAGCAGCTTAGTCTTAGGGGGAGAGACCCAGTACTTC. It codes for CASSLVLGGETQYF.